Included here is one T cell receptor (beta chain) sequence, with context. The record originates from a study of blood T cell repertoires in COVID-19. On the study more broadly: Acute and convalescent COVID-19 samples came from the United States, Italy and Spain. In each case, the material was cDNA or gDNA derived from T cells, B-cell-depleted T cells, or PBMCs.

Authors' methods: For nucleated cells, counts were estimated from reference gene primer amplification. Measured with immunoSEQ multiplex PCR; TCRdb has only the in-frame clones, and not every one. V and J calls and clone size are those listed in that table; D and trimming were worked out from the DNA. The table records some 150,000 clones, about 80% of them present only once. The sample taken for sequencing was peripheral blood. The clonotype originates from a human donor with acute or convalescent COVID-19. The donor label of this sample is uncertain.

CDR3: CATSRVRYTEAFF. Written as DNA, the CDR3 is TGTGCCACCAGCAGAGTGAGGTACACTGAAGCTTTCTTT. This chain links TRBV15 with TRBJ1-1; D ambiguous. The CDR3 sequence is 13 residues long. Germline V gives CDR1 LNHNV, CDR2 YYDKDF (reference sequence). With 1 base removed from V and 3 bases from J, the gap between germline ends came to 6 bases.